This T cell receptor beta chain was recorded in a study of T-cell reconstitution after alpha-beta-depleted transplantation in children. Germline V gene lookup returns CDR1 SNHLY and CDR2 FYNNEI. Between the trimmed V and J ends, which lost 2 bases and 0 bases, there was a span of 11 bases. This CDR3 is 16 amino acids long. The TCRbeta library incorporated unique molecular identifiers. MiXCR, applied by TCRdb to the PCR reads, yields one record per CDR3 protein. The sample contains over 200,000 distinct CDR3 sequences, approximately 8.4% of which appear only once. The J gene is TRBJ2-1, the V gene TRBV2; no firm D call. This material consisted of PBMCs, mostly from graft donor cells, taken 360 days after TCRalphabeta/CD19-depleted stem cell transplant. The TCR originated in a male patient aged 2 to 9 who had a stem cell transplant for acute myeloid leukemia, so the T cells may come from the graft donor. The CDR3 region has the DNA TGTGCCAGCAGTGAAAAGGACGCCCTCTCCTACAATGAGCAGTTCTTC. Translation: CASSEKDALSYNEQFF.